This TCR beta chain was captured in a study of control samples from healthy donors and cancer patients. In germline, CDR1 is MDHEN, CDR2 SYDVKM. Trimming removed 6 bases at V and 7 bases at J, with 13 bases between. The CDR3 covers 13 residues. Some clones are missing from TCRdb's copy, which holds only in-frame ones; the method was immunoSEQ multiplex PCR. The data contain approximately 140,000 clones, 80% to 95% of them seen just once; the ten biggest clones take up almost 6%. The chain couples TRBV28 to TRBJ1-5, with D perhaps matching TRBD1 (6 bases). The receptor comes from a man younger than 35 in good health. Input material: blood. CDR3 DNA: TGTGCCAGCAGACCAGGGGATCAACAGCCCCAGCATTTT. This gives the protein CASRPGDQQPQHF. Filled out from reference TRBV28 and TRBJ1-5, the complete variable domain reads DVKVTQSSRYLVKRTGEKVFLECVQDMDHENMFWYRQDPGLGLRLIYFSYDVKMKEKGDIPEGYSVSREKKERFSLILESASTNQTSMYLCASRPGDQQPQHFGDGTRLSIL.